This T cell receptor (beta chain) was recovered during a study of blood T cells in healthy people across ages. General study points: Roughly linear age-related decline in beta diversity appeared, significant by age around 40.

Alongside a J-beta primer mix, a sample-barcoded 5' primer served in a second PCR lasting about 7 to 11 cycles. TCRdb re-called the 5' RACE reads through MiXCR, storing one row per CDR3 protein. The table has roughly 800,000 distinct CDR3 sequences, around 25% seen once. This clonotype has more than one count but fewer than ten. Its specificity is not known. CDR1 is SGHDN, CDR2 FVKESK, per germline. Between the trimmed V and J ends, which lost 4 bases and 7 bases, there was a span of 20 bases. This CDR3 has 16 residues. The same specimen was also included in a second study, on T cells of mothers and their children. That publication notes: Over 10 million reads per mother and roughly 3 million per child were obtained. A slight, non-significant increase in overlap was found for related mother-child pairs relative to unrelated pairs.

The chain employs TRBV14 and TRBJ2-1; D is possibly TRBD1 or TRBD2 (5 bases each). The sample was blood. The origin of this receptor is a boy between 10 and 17 years old in good health. CDR3 sequence: CASSPWLGEIRNEQFF. The CDR3 nucleotides are TGTGCCAGCAGCCCCTGGTTGGGGGAGATAAGGAATGAGCAGTTCTTC.